Each of the 8 T cell receptor beta chains below was sequenced from the same sample in a study of T cell repertoires in cytomegalovirus infection. A single record per CDR3 protein comes from TCRdb applying MiXCR to the reads. The table has 180,000 or so distinct CDR3 sequences, 15% to 20% seen once. Sequencing was carried out using CD8+ T cells from PBMCs. Every receptor here comes from a human donor in good health (CMV status not recorded). Some clones in this sample may be carry-over from other donors' samples.

The rearrangement links TRBV4-2 to TRBJ1-2, with D tentatively TRBD1 (6 bases). CDR1 is LGHNA, CDR2 YNFKEQ, per germline. The CDR3 contains 14 residues. The V end lost 0 bases, the J end lost 8 bases, and 13 bases lay between the germline ends. CDR3: CASSQEGGFGGYTF. The CDR3 coding sequence is TGTGCCAGCAGCCAAGAAGGGGGGTTCGGGGGCTACACCTTC.

The chain recombines TRBV7-6 with TRBJ1-1; D remains ambiguous. The CDR3 is made up of 14 amino acids. The ends were cut back, 7 bases at V and 0 bases at J, with 12 bases in the middle. From germline, CDR1 is SGHVS and CDR2 FNYEAQ. The CDR3, as DNA: TGTGCCAGCACGGAGGGCCGAGTGAACACTGAAGCTTTCTTT. This translates into CASTEGRVNTEAFF.

The chain recombines TRBV6-2 or TRBV6-3 with TRBJ1-1; TRBD1 aligns across 11 bases. Trimming cost V 6 bases and J 4 bases; bases outside gene matches: 10. There are 16 residues in the CDR3. Germline V gene lookup returns CDR1 MNHEY and CDR2 SVGEGT. The CDR3 region is CASSWTGGAYGTEAFF. CDR3 in DNA: TGTGCCAGCAGCTGGACAGGGGGCGCATATGGCACTGAAGCTTTCTTT.

The V and J genes are TRBV4-3 and TRBJ1-1; D uncertain. This CDR3 contains 16 residues. Germline loops: CDR1 LGHNA, CDR2 YSLEER. Trimming removed 2 bases at V and 1 base at J, with 14 bases between. The CDR3 spells CASSQSPMAPNTEAFF. CDR3 DNA sequence: TGCGCCAGCAGCCAAAGTCCCATGGCTCCGAACACTGAAGCTTTCTTT.

This clonotype was observed a few times. This chain connects TRBV15 to TRBJ2-7; D possibly corresponds to TRBD2 (6 bases). CDR3 length: 13 residues. The germline V and J ends were trimmed by 4 bases and 1 base, with 8 bases remaining between them. Germline assignment: CDR1 LNHNV and CDR2 YYDKDF (reference sequence). CDR3 sequence (DNA): TGTGCCACCAGCAACGGGGGATCCTACGAGCAGTACTTC. This sequence encodes CATSNGGSYEQYF. The entire variable domain, with the rest obtained from reference TRBV15 and TRBJ2-7, is as follows: DAMVIQNPRYQVTQFGKPVTLSCSQTLNHNVMYWYQQKSSQAPKLLFHYYDKDFNNEADTPDNFQSRRPNTSFCFLDIRSPGLGDTAMYLCATSNGGSYEQYFGPGTRLTVT.

This clonotype was observed a few times. The chain carries TRBV6-2 or TRBV6-3 and TRBJ2-7; 7 bases fit TRBD1. V lost 9 bases, J lost 0 bases, and 11 bases stayed unmatched. Germline V gene lookup returns CDR1 MNHEY and CDR2 SVGEGT. This CDR3 has 15 residues. CDR3 coding DNA: TGTGCCAGTAACCCCACCACAGGGGACTCCTACGAGCAGTACTTC. It is translated as CASNPTTGDSYEQYF.

In this sample, this clonotype turned up a few times. This rearrangement joins TRBV29-1 to TRBJ2-7, with 8 bases that match TRBD1. The CDR3 sequence is 13 residues long. V lost 4 bases to trimming and J lost 0 bases; unmatched junction nucleotides: 2. In germline, CDR1 is SQVTM, CDR2 ANQGSEA. The CDR3: CSVVQGDSYEQYF. The CDR3 nucleotides read TGCAGCGTTGTACAGGGGGACTCCTACGAGCAGTACTTC.

This clonotype was counted ten times or more. The chain uses TRBV7-8 and TRBJ2-7; TRBD1 matches at 8 bases. The junction had 12 bases not matched to a gene; V was cut back by 5 bases and J by 6 bases. CDR1 SGHVS and CDR2 FQNEAQ come from the germline V gene. This CDR3 contains 15 residues. The DNA of the CDR3 is TGTGCCAGCAGCCAAACCGGACAGGGAGTGAGCGAGCAGTACTTC. This codes for CASSQTGQGVSEQYF.